The 23 T cell receptor beta chains below all came from one sample that was sequenced in a study of blood T cell repertoires in COVID-19. Generated by immunoSEQ multiplex PCR, the TCRdb table keeps only in-frame clones and is missing some. The table has under 350,000 clones, around 88% seen once. Sequenced input: peripheral blood. The receptor source for this set is a man aged 35 to 55 with acute or convalescent COVID-19.

V and J are TRBV5-4 and TRBJ1-3; the D gene is possibly TRBD1 (5 bases). CDR3 length: 15 amino acids. Trimming removed 4 bases at V and 0 bases at J, with 11 bases between. Germline values: CDR1 SGHNT, CDR2 YYREEE (reference sequence). DNA for the CDR3: TGTGCCAGCAGCAACGGGGGAGCCTCTGGAAACACCATATATTTT. It codes for CASSNGGASGNTIYF.

V is TRBV19 and J is TRBJ2-2; D unclear. The CDR3 is made up of 13 amino acids. Germline lookup yields CDR1 LNHDA and CDR2 SQIVND (reference sequence). V was cut by 7 bases and J by 1 base, with 7 bases left in between. The DNA of the CDR3 is TGTGCCAGTATGCTAGGGAACACCGGGGAGCTGTTTTTT. This codes for CASMLGNTGELFF. Full variable domain (outside the CDR3, taken from reference TRBV19 and TRBJ2-2): DGGITQSPKYLFRKEGQNVTLSCEQNLNHDAMYWYRQDPGQGLRLIYYSQIVNDFQKGDIAEGYSVSREKKESFPLTVTSAQKNPTAFYLCASMLGNTGELFFGEGSRLTVL.

The J gene is TRBJ2-7, the V gene TRBV7-3, with TRBD2 matching 7 bases. V lost 2 bases, J lost 0 bases, and 4 bases stayed unmatched. Germline CDR1 is SGHTA and CDR2 is FQGTGA. This CDR3 comprises 15 residues. In DNA form, the CDR3 reads TGTGCCAGCAGCTTAGGGCTAGCGGCCTCCTACGAGCAGTACTTC. This codes for CASSLGLAASYEQYF.

V usage is TRBV12-3 or TRBV12-4 and J usage is TRBJ1-2; a weak D match, TRBD1 (5 bases). Trimming stripped 7 bases from V and 7 bases from J, with 16 bases between. CDR3 length: 13 amino acids. CDR3 in amino acids: CASTSWTLGGYTF. The CDR3 DNA reads as TGTGCCAGCACCTCGTGGACACTCGGTGGCTACACCTTC.

The chain employs TRBV28 and TRBJ2-3; TRBD1 is a possible D gene (6 bases). Trimming pared 3 bases from V and 7 bases from J, leaving 11 bases between. The CDR3 consists of 13 residues. Germline V CDR1 and CDR2: MDHEN, SYDVKM. This CDR3 reads CASSFEQGHTQYF. The CDR3 region has the DNA TGTGCCAGCAGTTTTGAACAGGGACATACGCAGTATTTT. The variable domain in full, completed from reference TRBV28 and TRBJ2-3, reads DVKVTQSSRYLVKRTGEKVFLECVQDMDHENMFWYRQDPGLGLRLIYFSYDVKMKEKGDIPEGYSVSREKKERFSLILESASTNQTSMYLCASSFEQGHTQYFGPGTRLTVL.

The rearrangement links TRBV13 to TRBJ1-6; 11 nucleotides align to TRBD1. This CDR3 region has 17 residues. V shed 2 bases and J 1 base; nucleotides not matched to a gene: 1. Germline V gene sequence: CDR1 PRHDT, CDR2 FYEKMQ (reference sequence). The CDR3 loop reads CASSLRDRGSYNSPLHF. In nucleotides, the CDR3 is TGTGCCAGCAGCTTAAGGGACAGGGGGTCCTATAATTCACCCCTCCACTTT.

About this clone itself: An end of the junction differs from the germline gene, which may be a read error. This chain links TRBV19 with TRBJ2-4; perhaps TRBD2 as D (6 bases). The CDR3 is 13 residues long. Germline loops: CDR1 LNHDA, CDR2 SQIVND (reference sequence). The CDR3 sequence is CASSIDRDSVKDF. In DNA form, the CDR3 reads TGTGCCAGTAGTATAGATAGGGACTCGGTGAAGGACTTC.

About this clone: At the DNA level, this CDR3 is encoded by other sequences in the same sample as well. The gene calls are TRBV4-2 and TRBJ1-2; D call uncertain. This CDR3 is 13 amino acids long. V lost 0 bases and J lost 3, with 5 bases in between. Germline V gene lookup returns CDR1 LGHNA and CDR2 YNFKEQ. The CDR3 DNA is TGTGCCAGCAGCCAAGATCGCGACTATGGCTACACCTTC. This sequence encodes CASSQDRDYGYTF.

The chain employs TRBV7-8 and TRBJ2-7, with 11 bases matching TRBD2. The CDR3 extends over 16 amino acids. CDR1 is SGHVS and CDR2 is FQNEAQ in the germline V gene. J was trimmed by 6 bases and V by 1 base; bases with no gene match: 8. For the CDR3, the DNA is TGTGCCAGCAGCTTAGAACTAGCGGGGGTAAATCTCGAGCAGTACTTC. Translation gives CASSLELAGVNLEQYF.

The V call is TRBV21-1, the J call TRBJ2-1; TRBD2 reflects the table's D call only, with no check against the DNA. TRBV21-1 is classified as a pseudogene. The CDR3 sequence is 15 residues long. As DNA, the CDR3 is TGTGCCATCGGGACACGGGGGGTCGTCAGCCATGAGCAGTTCTTC. This codes for CAIGTRGVVSHEQFF.

The chain couples TRBV7-6 to TRBJ2-1, with TRBD2 identical over 12 bases. This CDR3 has 15 residues. Germline V lookup: CDR1 SGHVS, CDR2 FNYEAQ. V was pared by 3 bases and J by 5 bases, with 2 bases of the junction left unmatched. The CDR3, as DNA: TGTGCCAGCAGCTTGGGACTAGCGGGCAACAATGAGCAGTTCTTC. Amino acid sequence: CASSLGLAGNNEQFF.

In its sample, this clone was seen once. The genes are TRBV15 and TRBJ2-1; TRBD2 matches 16 bases. The V gene end was trimmed by 6 bases and the J gene end by 0 bases; junction bases not matched to a gene: 14. Germline V lookup: CDR1 LNHNV, CDR2 YYDKDF (reference sequence). The CDR3 runs to 21 residues. Here the CDR3 reads CATSSPGTSGGVQSSYNEQFF. The DNA of the CDR3 is TGTGCCACCAGTAGTCCCGGGACTAGCGGGGGGGTCCAGAGCTCCTACAATGAGCAGTTCTTC. Combining the CDR3 with reference TRBV15 and TRBJ2-1 gives the whole variable domain DAMVIQNPRYQVTQFGKPVTLSCSQTLNHNVMYWYQQKSSQAPKLLFHYYDKDFNNEADTPDNFQSRRPNTSFCFLDIRSPGLGDTAMYLCATSSPGTSGGVQSSYNEQFFGPGTRLTVL.

A few counts support this clone. Other DNA sequences in the same sample also yield this CDR3. This chain uses TRBV5-1 with TRBJ1-4; 10 bases are shared with TRBD1. This CDR3 spans 14 amino acids. Per the germline V gene, CDR1 is SGHRS and CDR2 is YFSETQ. Germline trimming cut 3 bases from V and 8 bases from J; bases unmatched to any gene: 4. The CDR3 loop is CASSYGTGEEKLFF. The CDR3 nucleotides read TGCGCCAGCAGCTACGGGACAGGGGAGGAAAAACTGTTTTTT.

The chain is built from TRBV15 and TRBJ1-2; 7 nucleotides line up with TRBD1. The trim removed 0 bases at V and 8 bases at J, leaving 6 bases unmatched. This CDR3 has 14 amino acids. CDR1 and CDR2 (germline): LNHNV, YYDKDF (reference sequence). The CDR3 loop reads CATSRDDRVEGYTF. Written as DNA, the CDR3 is TGTGCCACCAGCAGAGACGACAGGGTAGAAGGCTACACCTTC. Full variable domain (rest looked up from reference TRBV15 and TRBJ1-2): DAMVIQNPRYQVTQFGKPVTLSCSQTLNHNVMYWYQQKSSQAPKLLFHYYDKDFNNEADTPDNFQSRRPNTSFCFLDIRSPGLGDTAMYLCATSRDDRVEGYTFGSGTRLTVV.

V usage is TRBV11-2 and J usage is TRBJ2-5, with D maybe TRBD2 (5 bases). Trimming removed 5 bases from V and 6 bases from J, with 22 bases in between. This CDR3 contains 16 residues. Looked up from germline, CDR1 is SGHAT and CDR2 is FQNNGV. CDR3 DNA sequence: TGTGCCAGCAGCGGACTCCTCGTCCCTCGGGCGAAGACCCAGTACTTC. Translated: CASSGLLVPRAKTQYF.

This chain's CDR3 is CASSFGSAEAFF. CDR3 in DNA: TGTGCCAGCAGCTTCGGGAGCGCTGAAGCTTTCTTT. The rearrangement links TRBV7-9 to TRBJ1-1, with D unresolved. V lost 3 bases, J lost 6 bases, and 8 bases lay in between. Germline values: CDR1 SEHNR, CDR2 FQNEAQ (reference sequence). The CDR3 runs to 12 residues.

Regarding this clone: This same CDR3 is encoded by further DNA sequences in the sample. The chain joins TRBV2 to TRBJ2-3, with D perhaps TRBD1 (6 bases). The V end was cut by 2 bases, the J end by 5 bases, with 8 bases between. Per germline, CDR1 SNHLY and CDR2 FYNNEI. The CDR3 contains 13 residues. Written as DNA, the CDR3 is TGTGCCAGCAGTGAACAGGGGAGAGATACGCAGTATTTT. Encoded protein: CASSEQGRDTQYF.

The chain is built from TRBV10-1 and TRBJ1-1, with D unclear. The length of the CDR3 is 12 residues. V shed 10 bases and J shed 7 bases, with 16 bases lying between them. Germline CDR1 and CDR2: WNHNN and SYGVQD (reference sequence). The CDR3 loop is CATPYNGFEAFF. CDR3 nucleotide sequence: TGCGCCACCCCCTATAACGGGTTTGAAGCTTTCTTT.

The chain uses TRBV29-1 and TRBJ2-5, with 8 nucleotides matching TRBD1. Trimming at V came to 4 bases and at J to 4 bases, leaving 2 bases not matched to a gene. The CDR3 length is 12 residues. Germline CDR1 and CDR2: SQVTM and ANQGSEA. The CDR3 DNA reads as TGCAGCGTTGCCAGGGGGCCAGAGACCCAGTACTTC. Protein: CSVARGPETQYF. The variable domain in full, completed from reference TRBV29-1 and TRBJ2-5, reads SAVISQKPSRDICQRGTSLTIQCQVDSQVTMMFWYRQQPGQSLTLIATANQGSEATYESGFVIDKFPISRPNLTFSTLTVSNMSPEDSSIYLCSVARGPETQYFGPGTRLLVL.

The chain combines TRBV5-1 with TRBJ1-1; D is possibly TRBD1 (6 bases). This CDR3 has 14 residues. CDR1 SGHRS and CDR2 YFSETQ come from the germline V gene. V was shortened by 5 bases and J by 1 base, with 12 bases between the two germline ends. The CDR3 bases are TGCGCCAGCAGGACACAACAGGGGAACACTGAAGCTTTCTTT. Amino acid sequence: CASRTQQGNTEAFF.

In this sample, this clone turned up once. The genes are TRBV10-2 and TRBJ1-2; 9 bases agree with TRBD1. Germline V gene lookup returns CDR1 WSHSY and CDR2 SAAADI. The ends lost 5 bases at V and 6 bases at J; junction bases unmatched: 10. The CDR3 totals 15 residues. The CDR3 spells CASSLPGQGKDGYTF. The CDR3 coding sequence is TGCGCCAGCAGTCTACCCGGACAGGGGAAGGATGGCTACACCTTC.

The chain recombines TRBV5-6 with TRBJ2-2, with a tentative D call TRBD1 (5 bases). The CDR3 runs 14 residues. V was trimmed by 2 bases and J by 5 bases, leaving 10 bases between them. CDR1 is SGHDT and CDR2 is YYEEEE in the germline V gene. The CDR3 sequence is CASSFLQETGELFF. CDR3 bases: TGTGCCAGCAGCTTCCTACAGGAGACCGGGGAGCTGTTTTTT.

V gene TRBV5-4 combines with J gene TRBJ2-7; D possibly corresponds to TRBD2 (7 bases). The germline V gene has CDR1 SGHNT and CDR2 YYREEE (reference sequence). V was clipped by 4 bases and J by 3 bases, with 17 bases between them. This CDR3 spans 15 amino acids. Here the CDR3 reads CASSLGGGGYYEQYF. For the CDR3, the DNA is TGTGCCAGCAGCCTGGGGGGCGGGGGATACTACGAGCAGTACTTC.